One T cell receptor (beta chain) is described in this entry. Original processing methods: Nucleated cell counts were estimated from reference gene primer amplification. Clones were sequenced by immunoSEQ multiplex PCR, and TCRdb holds only the in-frame ones, with some missing. V, J and clone size were drawn from that table, and D and trimming were deduced from the DNA. The table has 450,000 or so clones, around nine tenths seen once. This record comes from a study of blood T cell repertoires in COVID-19. Study-level background: The United States, Italy and Spain were the sources of the acute and convalescent COVID-19 samples. In each case, the material was cDNA or gDNA derived from T cells, B-cell-depleted T cells, or PBMCs.

J lost 7 bases, V lost 7 bases, and 9 bases had no gene match. Germline lookup yields CDR1 SGHTA and CDR2 FQGNSA. The CDR3 is 13 residues long. The Seattle patients, enrolled during active infection, were followed longitudinally. The chain carries TRBV7-2 and TRBJ2-7, with 8 positions matching TRBD1. Sequenced: peripheral blood. This TCR derives from a man younger than 30 with COVID-19, enrolled during active disease. The CDR3 coding sequence is TGTGCCAGCAACACAAAACAGGGGGATGAGCAGTACTTC. Its translation is CASNTKQGDEQYF.